The clone carrying this T cell receptor beta chain was found many times. The sample belongs to a study of CD8+CD57+ T cells in acquired aplastic anemia. Genomic DNA acted as the template from which TCR beta VDJ combination and CDR3 sequence profiling were carried out. Via MiXCR, TCRdb re-called the reads, giving one row per CDR3 protein. The sample lists approximately 300,000 distinct CDR3 sequences, 56% occurring once. Looked up from germline, CDR1 is LGHNA and CDR2 is YNFKEQ. Between the trimmed V and J ends, which lost 0 bases and 3 bases, there was a span of 12 bases. This CDR3 contains 15 residues. Selection for sequencing was limited to patients who had shown CD8+CD57+ cell expansion by flow cytometry.

The chain joins TRBV4-2 to TRBJ2-7; D is ambiguous. Sequencing was done on a sample of sorted CD4+, CD8+, or CD8+CD57+ T cells (not recorded which) from PBMCs. The sequence was obtained from a human donor with aplastic anemia. The CDR3 coding sequence is TGTGCCAGCAGCCAAGATACAGATTTATTCTACGAGCAGTACTTC. The encoded protein is CASSQDTDLFYEQYF.